This is a list of T cell receptor beta chains from one sample in a study of CD8 T cells in Susac syndrome. TCRdb recomputed calls from the immunoSEQ multiplex PCR reads with MiXCR, one row per CDR3 protein. The data contain fewer than 150,000 distinct CDR3 sequences, roughly 89% of them singletons. Material: CD8+ T cells from PBMCs. The receptors derive from a human donor with multiple sclerosis. CDR3s include the opening cysteine and the closing phenylalanine or tryptophan. The order of the fields is D gene, V gene, J gene, CDR3 protein. The D gene is left open where the match is weak.

>-|TRBV15|TRBJ2-2
CATSTPGTLGTGELFF
>-|TRBV3-1|TRBJ2-2
CASMGVNTGELFF
>-|TRBV12-3/TRBV12-4|TRBJ2-7
CASGPDGSYEQYF
>-|TRBV30|TRBJ1-1
CAWSYTLNTEAFF
>-|TRBV4-3|TRBJ2-7
CASSPGRPTYEQYF
>-|TRBV5-1|TRBJ2-1
CASSLVVGAISYNEQFF
>-|TRBV7-9|TRBJ2-7
CASSPPIRWDEQYF
>-|TRBV27|TRBJ1-5
CASSPLEVYQPQHF
>-|TRBV2|TRBJ2-7
CASRDSRYEQYF
>TRBD1|TRBV19|TRBJ1-5
CASCEAGGGFQPQHF
>TRBD1|TRBV4-2|TRBJ1-3
CASSRDREGSHGNTIYF
>-|TRBV19|TRBJ1-1
CASSYNLGAFF
>-|TRBV2|TRBJ2-1
CASSLTEYNEQFF
>-|TRBV6-5|TRBJ2-7
CASTYQTGSHEQYF
>-|TRBV28|TRBJ2-1
CASSLSYEERISYNEQFF
>-|TRBV29-1|TRBJ2-7
CSTSGPSSDEQYF
>TRBD2|TRBV3-1|TRBJ2-7
CASSQLAGNLYEQYF
>TRBD2|TRBV11-1|TRBJ2-1
CASSLDAGEYNEQFF
>TRBD2|TRBV4-1|TRBJ2-2
CASSQVQLAGTGELFF
>-|TRBV29-1|TRBJ1-2
CSGQGNYGYTF
>-|TRBV3-1|TRBJ1-2
CASSQVAGYGYTF
>TRBD2|TRBV3-1|TRBJ2-1
CASSQWGVGLAENEQFF
>TRBD2|TRBV3-1|TRBJ2-1
CASSLRTSGLHEQFF
>-|TRBV4-3|TRBJ1-2
CASSQGSRGGRGGYTF
>-|TRBV12-3/TRBV12-4|TRBJ2-1
CASSSPTFSSYNEQFF
>TRBD2|TRBV5-6|TRBJ2-1
CASSFDPGGRNEQFF
>-|TRBV4-3|TRBJ2-7
CASRLDYPYEQYF
>-|TRBV6-5|TRBJ1-1
CASSFRGAWKTEAFF